Listed below are T cell receptor beta chains from one sample, sequenced in a study of Graves' ophthalmopathy and Graves' hyperthyroidism. TCRdb passed the multiplex PCR reads through MiXCR, listing each CDR3 protein once. The sample holds 400,000 to 450,000 distinct CDR3 sequences; approximately 21% are singletons and the top ten take more than 2.5%. The sequenced material came from peripheral blood. These receptors came from a woman aged 18-29 years with stable Graves' hyperthyroidism. Both conserved end residues are part of each CDR3.

cdr3_aa,j_call,v_call
CAWSTGQGGTEAFF,TRBJ1-1,TRBV30
CASSLAHLAGHTNTNYGYTF,TRBJ1-2,TRBV12-3/TRBV12-4
CASTNLQGSGYTF,TRBJ1-2,TRBV12-3/TRBV12-4
CASSIARTGLTGYTF,TRBJ1-2,TRBV19
CASSQDEGYVSGNTIYF,TRBJ1-3,TRBV3-1
CASSHPQTVQETQYF,TRBJ2-5,TRBV4-1
CASSLAARGGELFF,TRBJ2-2,TRBV7-6
CAWNVGGVSYNSPLHF,TRBJ1-6,TRBV30
CASRDRANGYGYTF,TRBJ1-2,TRBV6-1
CASSLTENTGELFF,TRBJ2-2,TRBV27
CASSLSSGTTEAFF,TRBJ1-1,TRBV12-3/TRBV12-4
CASSDLTLAGTPAYEQYF,TRBJ2-7,TRBV2
CASSYGRFGDTEAFF,TRBJ1-1,TRBV6-5
CASSSRTGFHEQYF,TRBJ2-7,TRBV12-3/TRBV12-4
CASSHTTGYQPQHF,TRBJ1-5,TRBV6-1
CASTPPGTGRGYGYTF,TRBJ1-2,TRBV28
CASSLIRGRRIYEQYF,TRBJ2-7,TRBV18
CASSEGAGVTGELFF,TRBJ2-2,TRBV6-1
CSVGQAGTEAFF,TRBJ1-1,TRBV29-1